This entry features one TCR beta chain sequence. Its antigen remains unidentified. Qualities for individual bases were not recorded, and no much larger clone is one base off. A distance of 10 bases separates the germline ends of V and J, which lose 0 bases and 4 bases respectively. Including cysteine and phenylalanine, the CDR3 has 15 amino acids. Just the 45-base CDR3 DNA is kept, in frame starting at base 1. In the germline V gene (reference sequence), CDR1 corresponds to LGHDT and CDR2 to YNNKEL. Library generation was performed with the immunoSEQ multiplex PCR assay. TCRdb holds this immuneACCESS table with in-frame rearrangements only. Some clones are missing; in checked studies, unresolved V genes explain under half, and the rest has no known cause. The sample has about 83,000 clones on record, 91% of them singletons. Under 20% of the sample is taken by the ten largest. The sample is drawn from a study of control samples from healthy donors and cancer patients (dated by TCRdb to the early 2020s).

The sequence was collected from a man in his fifties in good health. Sequencing was carried out using blood. The chain joins TRBV3-1 (or the pseudogene TRBV3-2) to TRBJ1-5; TRBD1 is a possible D gene, resting on 5 matching bases. In nucleotide form, the sequence is TGTGCCAGCAGCCAAGACCCGGGGCCTAATCAGCCCCAGCATTTT. Protein translation: CASSQDPGPNQPQHF.